These 3 T cell receptor beta chains share one sample of origin, sequenced in a study of regulatory T cells in long-lasting Graves disease. Arm-PCR of CDR3 regions and iRepertoire HTBI primers were used to build TCR beta libraries. TCRdb passed the multiplex PCR reads through MiXCR, listing each CDR3 protein once. The table lists 400,000 to 500,000 distinct CDR3 sequences, approximately 22% of them singletons, with approximately 14% in the top ten. Described time point: persistent/refractory GD, antithyroid drugs over 5 years with positive TRAb. RNA isolated from PBMCs was used to make the TCR library. Sequenced material: peripheral blood mononuclear cells (PBMCs), taken when the disease was refractory, from a patient treated with antithyroid drugs. Receptor source: a female donor with Graves disease.

Many counts were recorded for this clonotype. V gene TRBV10-3 combines with J gene TRBJ1-4; D possibly corresponds to TRBD1 (5 bases). The CDR3 totals 14 residues. Germline CDR1 is ENHRY and CDR2 is SYGVKD. Deletions cut 6 bases from V and 7 bases from J, with 15 bases between. CDR3 nucleotides: TGTGCCATCAGAGGGGACTACGGGAGTGAAAAACTGTTTTTT. Translated, it gives CAIRGDYGSEKLFF.

V gene TRBV25-1 combines with J gene TRBJ2-3; D may be TRBD2 (6 bases). Trimming removed 4 bases from V and 5 bases from J, with 16 bases in between. The CDR3 totals 15 residues. CDR1 and CDR2 (germline): MGHDK, SYGVNS. The CDR3, as DNA: TGTGCCAGCAGTGCTACCGGGAGCCTTCTAGATACGCAGTATTTT. It translates to CASSATGSLLDTQYF.

This clonotype was observed at least ten times. The chain has TRBV7-2 and TRBJ2-7, with TRBD2 as a possible D gene (6 bases). Germline loops: CDR1 SGHTA, CDR2 FQGNSA. This CDR3 has 14 amino acids. Trimming shortened V by 5 bases and J by 1 base, and 12 bases separated the two germline ends. CDR3 sequence reads: CASSPEGASYEQYF. CDR3 DNA sequence: TGTGCCAGCAGCCCGGAGGGTGCTTCCTACGAGCAGTACTTC.